These 5 T cell receptor beta chains were sequenced from one sample in a study of T cell changes during pregnancy in multiple sclerosis. Some clones are missing from TCRdb's copy, which holds only in-frame ones; the method was immunoSEQ multiplex PCR. Of tens of thousands of clones listed, around 89% were seen once; the top ten hold around 0.58%. This specimen was CD4+ T cells from peripheral blood mononuclear cells, taken in the first trimester of pregnancy. These receptors were obtained from a female donor with multiple sclerosis, enrolled in a pregnancy study.

This rearrangement joins TRBV5-6 to TRBJ1-5; TRBD1 aligns across 7 bases. The CDR3 is 15 residues long. Trimming at V came to 4 bases and at J to 2 bases, leaving 6 bases not matched to a gene. Germline V gene lookup returns CDR1 SGHDT and CDR2 YYEEEE. The CDR3 DNA reads as TGTGCCAGCAGCACCCGGGACAGAGGCAATCAGCCCCAGCATTTT. Protein: CASSTRDRGNQPQHF.

The chain has TRBV18 and TRBJ2-7, with TRBD1 matching 10 bases. The V and J ends lost 3 bases and 0 bases, in that order; junction bases with no gene match: 2. Germline V gene data show CDR1 as KGHSH and CDR2 as LQKENI. This CDR3 region has 15 residues. CDR3 nucleotide sequence: TGTGCCAGCTCACCGGACAGGGGGAGCTCCTACGAGCAGTACTTC. Translation: CASSPDRGSSYEQYF. The variable domain in full, with the rest retrieved from reference TRBV18 and TRBJ2-7, is NAGVMQNPRHLVRRRGQEARLRCSPMKGHSHVYWYRQLPEEGLKFMVYLQKENIIDESGMPKERFSAEFPKEGPSILRIQQVVRGDSAAYFCASSPDRGSSYEQYFGPGTRLTVT.

The chain combines TRBV4-1 with TRBJ1-2; a weak D match, TRBD1 (5 bases). V lost 0 bases, J lost 4 bases, and 9 bases lay in between. The CDR3 extends over 14 amino acids. Germline lookup yields CDR1 MGHRA and CDR2 YSYEKL. The CDR3 here is CASSQDGGTYGYTF. Written as DNA, the CDR3 is TGCGCCAGCAGCCAAGATGGGGGGACCTATGGCTACACCTTC.

This clone appeared once. The V gene is TRBV2, the J gene TRBJ1-1; D may be TRBD1 (5 bases). The V and J ends lost 7 bases and 4 bases respectively, with 19 bases between them. Germline V gene lookup returns CDR1 SNHLY and CDR2 FYNNEI. The CDR3 has 15 amino acids. In DNA form, the CDR3 reads TGTGCCAGCAAAATAGGGCAGGTGGGGGGCACTGAAGCTTTCTTT. This gives the protein CASKIGQVGGTEAFF.

The chain joins TRBV21-1 to TRBJ1-2; the table calls TRBD1, which could not be checked here. TRBV21-1 is a pseudogene. The length of the CDR3 is 17 residues. Here the CDR3 reads CASSPLYNRGHIHGYTF. The CDR3, as DNA: TGTGCCAGCAGCCCGCTATATAACAGGGGGCACATTCATGGCTACACCTTC.